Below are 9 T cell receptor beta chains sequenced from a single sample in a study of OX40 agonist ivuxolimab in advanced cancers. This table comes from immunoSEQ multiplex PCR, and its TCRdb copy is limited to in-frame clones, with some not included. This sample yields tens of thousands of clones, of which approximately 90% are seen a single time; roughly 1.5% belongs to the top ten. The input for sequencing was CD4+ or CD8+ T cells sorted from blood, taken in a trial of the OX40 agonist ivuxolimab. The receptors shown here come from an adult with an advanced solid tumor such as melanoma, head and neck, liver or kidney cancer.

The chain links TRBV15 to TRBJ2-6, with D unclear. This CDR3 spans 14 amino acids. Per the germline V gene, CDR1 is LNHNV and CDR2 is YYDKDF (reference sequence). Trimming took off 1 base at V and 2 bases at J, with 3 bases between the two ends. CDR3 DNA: TGTGCCACCAGCAGAGGGGCTGGGGCCAACGTCCTGACTTTC. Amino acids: CATSRGAGANVLTF.

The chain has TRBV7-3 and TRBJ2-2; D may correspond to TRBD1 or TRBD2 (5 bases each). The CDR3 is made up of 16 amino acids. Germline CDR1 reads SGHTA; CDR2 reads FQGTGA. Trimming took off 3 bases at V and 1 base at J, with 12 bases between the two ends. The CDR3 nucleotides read TGTGCCAGCAGCTTCAATGGGGGAAAGAACACCGGGGAGCTGTTTTTT. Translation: CASSFNGGKNTGELFF.

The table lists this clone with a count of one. CDR3 amino acids: CAIRTGTGDNSPLHF. The CDR3 DNA follows: TGTGCCATCAGGACCGGGACAGGGGATAATTCACCCCTCCACTTT. This chain connects TRBV10-3 to TRBJ1-6, with 10 bases aligning to TRBD1. Germline CDR1 reads ENHRY; CDR2 reads SYGVKD. The CDR3 runs 15 residues. V was clipped by 6 bases and J by 5 bases; unmatched bases: 4.

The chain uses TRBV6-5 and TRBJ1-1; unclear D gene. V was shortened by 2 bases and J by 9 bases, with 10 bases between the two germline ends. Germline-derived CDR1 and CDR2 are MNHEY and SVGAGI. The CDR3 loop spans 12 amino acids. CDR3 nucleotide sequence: TGTGCCAGCAGTTACCCGGGCCCGAAAGCTTTCTTT. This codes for CASSYPGPKAFF.

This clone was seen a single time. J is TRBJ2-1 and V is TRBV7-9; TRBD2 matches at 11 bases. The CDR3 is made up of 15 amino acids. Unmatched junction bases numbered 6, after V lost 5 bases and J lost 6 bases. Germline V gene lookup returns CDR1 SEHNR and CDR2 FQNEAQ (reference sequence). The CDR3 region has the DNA TGTGCCAGCAGCGCTAGCGGGGGGCACGGCAATGAGCAGTTCTTC. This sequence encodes CASSASGGHGNEQFF.

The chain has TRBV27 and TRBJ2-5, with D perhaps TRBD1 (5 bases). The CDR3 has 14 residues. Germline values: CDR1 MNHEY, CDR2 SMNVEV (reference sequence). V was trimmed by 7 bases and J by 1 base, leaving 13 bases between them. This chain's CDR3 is CASTHFGAQETQYF. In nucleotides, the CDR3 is TGTGCCAGCACCCATTTTGGGGCCCAAGAGACCCAGTACTTC.

CDR3 DNA sequence: TGCAGCGTTGAAGGGCAGGGGCCCTACAATGAGCAGTTCTTC. It yields the protein CSVEGQGPYNEQFF. The J gene is TRBJ2-1, the V gene TRBV29-1; D is possibly TRBD1 (6 bases). V was shortened by 1 base and J by 2 bases, with 9 bases between the two germline ends. This CDR3 region has 14 residues. CDR1 is SQVTM, CDR2 ANQGSEA, per germline.

CDR3: CASSLELAVAYEQYF. The CDR3 DNA reads as TGCGCCAGCAGCTTGGAACTAGCGGTGGCCTACGAGCAGTACTTC. The rearrangement uses TRBV5-1 and TRBJ2-7; 8 positions agree with TRBD2. Trimming cost V 0 bases and J 2 bases; bases outside gene matches: 4. The length of the CDR3 is 15 residues. Looked up from germline, CDR1 is SGHRS and CDR2 is YFSETQ.

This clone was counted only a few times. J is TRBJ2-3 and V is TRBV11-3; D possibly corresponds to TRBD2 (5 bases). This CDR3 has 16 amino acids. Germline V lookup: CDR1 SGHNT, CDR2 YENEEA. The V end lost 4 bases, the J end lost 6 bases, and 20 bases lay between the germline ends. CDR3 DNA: TGTGCCAGCAGCTCCCGTGGTGCGGGTCCTGGTGATACGCAGTATTTT. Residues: CASSSRGAGPGDTQYF.